The 6 T cell receptor beta chains below all came from one sample that was sequenced in a study of blood T cell repertoires in COVID-19. Method: immunoSEQ multiplex PCR; TCRdb's copy keeps in-frame clones and lacks some. The table includes some 500,000 clones, about 89% detected once. The sample taken for sequencing was peripheral blood. These receptors were obtained from a woman aged 45 to 65 with COVID-19, enrolled during active disease.

The chain employs TRBV7-9 and TRBJ1-2; 8 bases agree with TRBD1. The junction had 5 bases not matched to a gene; V was cut back by 4 bases and J by 1 base. Germline V lookup: CDR1 SEHNR, CDR2 FQNEAQ (reference sequence). This CDR3 is 15 amino acids long. CDR3 sequence reads: CASSYMDRVNYGYTF. The CDR3 coding sequence is TGTGCCAGCAGCTACATGGACAGGGTTAACTATGGCTACACCTTC.

This clone was observed a handful of times. V is TRBV12-1 and J is TRBJ1-6; TRBD1 is taken as the D call from the table, unchecked against the DNA. TRBV12-1 is noted as a pseudogene. The CDR3 sequence is 18 residues long. The CDR3 DNA follows: TGTGCCAGCAGCTCCCGGGACAGGGCTTGGTCCTATAATTCACCCCTCCACTTT. Protein product: CASSSRDRAWSYNSPLHF.

The V gene is TRBV30, the J gene TRBJ2-1; 11 bases agree with TRBD2. V was pared by 2 bases and J by 15 bases, with 9 bases of the junction left unmatched. CDR1 GTSNPN and CDR2 SVGIG come from the germline V gene (reference sequence). The CDR3 runs 13 residues. The CDR3 loop reads CAWSLRSGGGSFF. DNA of the CDR3: TGTGCCTGGAGTTTGCGTAGCGGGGGGGGATCGTTCTTC.

The V gene is TRBV3-1 (or the pseudogene TRBV3-2), the J gene TRBJ1-3, with 8 bases lining up with TRBD1. V gave up 4 bases and J gave up 7 bases; unmatched junction bases: 15. This CDR3 comprises 17 residues. CDR1 and CDR2 (germline): LGHDT, YNNKEL (reference sequence). CDR3 DNA: TGTGCCAGCAGCCCCGCCCTATGGACAGGGCGGGCGAACACCATATATTTT. This gives the protein CASSPALWTGRANTIYF.

This chain links TRBV24-1 with TRBJ1-2; TRBD1 is a possible D gene (6 bases). V shed 4 bases and J shed 7 bases, with 18 bases lying between them. The CDR3 covers 15 residues. Germline CDR1 is KGHDR and CDR2 is SFDVKD. CDR3: CATSDPFRGHFGYTF. CDR3 sequence (DNA): TGTGCCACCAGTGACCCGTTCCGGGGACACTTTGGCTACACCTTC.

The rearrangement links TRBV5-1 to TRBJ1-2; the D gene is possibly TRBD1 (6 bases). The V end lost 1 base, the J end lost 1 base, and 11 bases lay between the germline ends. This CDR3 region has 15 residues. From germline, CDR1 is SGHRS and CDR2 YFSETQ. The CDR3 DNA reads TGCGCCAGCAGCTTGAACAGGGATGGTAACTATGGCTACACCTTC. This codes for CASSLNRDGNYGYTF.